This TCR beta chain was documented in a study of cytotoxic CD8 clonotypes in ibrutinib-treated CLL. Libraries were prepared by immunoSEQ multiplex PCR; TCRdb keeps only in-frame clonotypes and omits some of them. The repertoire holds tens of thousands of clones, 57% seen once, with roughly 14% in the top ten. This receptor was identified in a human donor with chronic lymphocytic leukemia. This material consisted of PBMCs, taken after 12 months of ibrutinib treatment.

The CDR3 reads CASSQGQSSEAFF. In nucleotides, the CDR3 is TGTGCCAGCAGTCAAGGACAATCCAGTGAAGCTTTCTTT. This rearrangement joins TRBV6-1 to TRBJ1-1, with D perhaps matching TRBD1 (5 bases). There are 13 residues in the CDR3. The V and J ends lost 5 bases and 7 bases respectively, with 14 bases between them. CDR1 and CDR2 from the germline V gene are MNHNS and SASEGT.